These 6 T cell receptor beta chains came from one sample sequenced in a study of shared clonotypes between healthy human individuals. Profiled with immunoSEQ multiplex PCR; TCRdb holds only in-frame clones, not every one. The data hold under 650,000 clones, with about 95% observed a single time. Sequenced: naive CD4+ T cells sorted from blood. Subset of the sample: CD45RA+ positively selected. Source of these receptors: a woman aged 25 to 39 in good health.

The count of this clone is one. The chain couples TRBV6-1 to TRBJ1-2; the D gene is possibly TRBD1 (6 bases). The CDR3 spans 15 residues. Trimming took off 6 bases at V and 4 bases at J, with 18 bases between the two ends. Germline CDR1 and CDR2: MNHNS and SASEGT. Here the CDR3 reads CASRPTGTRRYGYTF. CDR3 coding DNA: TGTGCCAGCAGACCTACAGGGACACGACGCTATGGCTACACCTTC.

This clone was seen a few times. J is TRBJ1-1 and V is TRBV30; 8 bases align to TRBD1. J was trimmed by 3 bases and V by 1 base; bases with no gene match: 7. Germline CDR1 reads GTSNPN; CDR2 reads SVGIG (reference sequence). The CDR3 is 15 residues long. The CDR3 sequence is CAWSGRQGSDTEAFF. DNA for the CDR3: TGTGCCTGGAGTGGCAGACAGGGGTCGGACACTGAAGCTTTCTTT.

The V gene is TRBV7-9, the J gene TRBJ2-5; D perhaps matches TRBD1 (5 bases). The CDR3 covers 11 residues. Trimming stripped 5 bases from V and 4 bases from J, with 5 bases between. The germline V gene has CDR1 SEHNR and CDR2 FQNEAQ (reference sequence). The CDR3, as DNA: TGTGCCAGCAGCCAGGGAGAGACCCAGTACTTC. Encoded protein: CASSQGETQYF.

This clone appeared once. V usage is TRBV28 and J usage is TRBJ2-1; the D is unclear. The ends were cut back, 8 bases at V and 4 bases at J, with 15 bases in the middle. CDR3 size: 14 residues. From germline, CDR1 is MDHEN and CDR2 SYDVKM. Here the CDR3 reads CASPPSFGYNEQFF. In DNA, the CDR3 is TGTGCCAGCCCCCCCAGCTTCGGGTACAATGAGCAGTTCTTC.

CDR3 sequence: CASSDNLDQEQFF. CDR3 nucleotide sequence: TGTGCCAGCAGTGATAATCTAGATCAAGAGCAGTTCTTC. The chain couples TRBV2 to TRBJ2-1; D gene ambiguous. Germline V gene sequence: CDR1 SNHLY, CDR2 FYNNEI. The CDR3 sequence is 13 residues long. V was pared by 3 bases and J by 10 bases, with 13 bases between.

This clone appeared once. The chain combines TRBV10-2 with TRBJ2-6; 10 nucleotides agree with TRBD2. J gave up 0 bases and V 7 bases, and 0 bases lay outside the gene matches. Germline V gene sequence: CDR1 WSHSY, CDR2 SAAADI. The CDR3 has 15 amino acids. The DNA for the CDR3 is TGCGCCAGCACTAGCGGGAGCTCTGGGGCCAACGTCCTGACTTTC. Protein sequence: CASTSGSSGANVLTF.